Reported below is one T cell receptor beta chain. The antigen is not known. This sample is part of a study of cytomegalovirus exposure and HLA in healthy donors. This table comes from immunoSEQ multiplex PCR, and its TCRdb copy is limited to in-frame clones, with some not included. The top ten hold around 15% of the sample, which has 200,000 or so clones, roughly 84% seen once. Study-level points and caveats: Cytomegalovirus-associated status was assigned to around 160 TCR beta chains.

This CDR3 has 10 residues. CDR1 and CDR2 from the germline V gene are SGHVS and FQNEAQ. V was clipped by 11 bases and J by 6 bases, with 10 bases between them. V gene TRBV7-8 combines with J gene TRBJ1-1; the D is unclear. The sequence came from a woman in her 30s in good health and CMV-seropositive. The sample was PBMCs. The CDR3 DNA reads TGTGCCGTAAGCGTAGCTGAAGCTTTCTTT. This codes for CAVSVAEAFF. Variable domain in full (rest from reference TRBV7-8 and TRBJ1-1): GAGVSQSPRYKVAKRGQDVALRCDPISGHVSLFWYQQALGQGPEFLTYFQNEAQLDKSGLPSDRFFAERPEGSVSTLKIQRTQQEDSAVYLCAVSVAEAFFGQGTRLTVV.